This entry describes one T cell receptor (beta chain). This sample was taken from a study of T cells in Graves' hyperthyroidism and ophthalmopathy. CDR1 and CDR2 from the germline V gene are MNHEY and SVGEGT. The CDR3 covers 18 residues. Unmatched junction bases numbered 9, after V lost 4 bases and J lost 4 bases. RNA transcripts provided the source from which TCR beta CDR3 regions were amplified. The TCR CDR3 first-round RT-PCR relied on the HTBI primer set. TCRdb re-called the multiplex PCR reads with MiXCR, one entry per CDR3 protein. This table has fewer than 550,000 distinct CDR3 sequences, approximately 25% appearing once.

The source is a woman aged 25 to 45 with Graves' ophthalmopathy. The chain combines TRBV6-2 or TRBV6-3 with TRBJ2-2; 13 positions match TRBD2. Specimen: blood. CDR3 in DNA: TGTGCCAGCAGTTTACTAGCGGGAGGGCCCTCGGGCACCGGGGAGCTGTTTTTT. It is translated as CASSLLAGGPSGTGELFF.